This T cell receptor beta chain comes out of a study of a mutant IDH1 vaccine in newly diagnosed glioma (dated by TCRdb to the early 2020s). Broadly, across the study: Across visits V03 through V10, patients got a total of eight vaccinations, given in weeks 1, 3, 5, 7, 11, 15, 19 and 23. Vaccination was initiated 4-6 weeks after radiotherapy alone, or concurrently with temozolomide cycles in the chemotherapy-containing groups. Of the approximately 30 treated patients, 62.5% were male and 37.5% were female, and a mean age of about 37 years was recorded. Before enrollment, patients had received standard therapy of radiotherapy alone, temozolomide alone, or radiochemotherapy with temozolomide; most received the combination. Peripheral blood samples were drawn at six visits, namely V03 (baseline), V05, V07, V10, V12 and V13. Longitudinal TCRB deep sequencing was performed for some 25 treated patients wherever samples were available for exploratory analyses. On the study overall, not on this receptor specifically: According to the authors, sample limitations meant that analyses of patient blood samples could not be reproduced. PBMC samples for TCRB deep sequencing were selected based on availability. Immune responses induced by the vaccine were seen in approximately 93% of patients across multiple MHC alleles. Changes in the top peripheral T cell clonotypes picked up by TCRB sequencing did not appear to be linked to pseudoprogression.

The time point label of this sample denotes: week 5, during vaccination. Each vaccine dose was 300 ug of a 20-mer mutant IDH1 peptide in Montanide, given subcutaneously with topical imiquimod. The donors had newly diagnosed IDH1-mutant astrocytomas of WHO grade 3 or 4 that showed loss of nuclear ATRX. The samples were drawn from NOA16, a multicentre, single-arm, open-label phase I trial in Germany that tested a mutant IDH1 peptide vaccine in humans for the first time. Genomic DNA for TCRB sequencing was isolated from EDTA blood with the DNeasy Blood and Tissue Kit. CDR1 and CDR2, looked up from the germline V gene (reference sequence), are LNHDA and SQIVND. The trim is 5 bases for V and 4 bases for J, with a gap of 12 bases between the germline ends. The CDR3 runs 14 residues from the cysteine to the phenylalanine. Just CDR3 DNA is preserved here, 42 bases in frame from base 1. Library preparation employed the immunoSEQ multiplex PCR assay. Following the manufacturer's protocol, the hsTCRB Kit was used to amplify rearranged TCR beta chain sequences. An Illumina MiSeq was used to sequence the TCRB libraries. As for the authors' bioinformatics: The kit vendor's proprietary platform handled demultiplexing, trimming and gene mapping. Here the immuneACCESS table is served through TCRdb, limited to in-frame sequences with V and J called. Missing clones are a known gap in these copies; in checked studies unresolved V genes cover under half, and the rest lacks a known reason. V, J and clone size reflect that table, while D and trimming were determined from the DNA. This sample holds roughly 42,000 clones; 75% to 90% were observed only once. The ten largest clonotypes hold over 1.5% of the sample.

About this clone itself: Its antigen remains undetermined. Base-call qualities are not available, and no considerably larger clone is one nucleotide away.

The chain links TRBV19 with TRBJ1-5, with TRBD1 tentatively as D gene (5 bases match). The specimen was PBMCs, collected from a glioma patient whose treatment included an IDH1 peptide vaccine. This receptor was obtained from a middle-aged man with glioma. The DNA sequence is as follows: TGTGCCAGTAGTCTCGTAACAGGAAATCAGCCCCAGCATTTT. Translated, this gives CASSLVTGNQPQHF.